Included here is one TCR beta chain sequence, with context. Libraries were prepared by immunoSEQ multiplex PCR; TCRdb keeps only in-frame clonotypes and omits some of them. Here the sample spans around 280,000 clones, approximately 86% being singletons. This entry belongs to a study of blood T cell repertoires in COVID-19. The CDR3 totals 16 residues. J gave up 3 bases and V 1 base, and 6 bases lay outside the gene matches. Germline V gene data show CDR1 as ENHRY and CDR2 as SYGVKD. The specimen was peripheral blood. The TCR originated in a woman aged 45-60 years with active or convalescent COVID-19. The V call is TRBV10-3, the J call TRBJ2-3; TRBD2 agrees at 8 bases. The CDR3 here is CAISEWLAGATDTQYF. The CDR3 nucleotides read TGTGCCATCAGTGAGTGGCTAGCGGGTGCAACAGATACGCAGTATTTT.